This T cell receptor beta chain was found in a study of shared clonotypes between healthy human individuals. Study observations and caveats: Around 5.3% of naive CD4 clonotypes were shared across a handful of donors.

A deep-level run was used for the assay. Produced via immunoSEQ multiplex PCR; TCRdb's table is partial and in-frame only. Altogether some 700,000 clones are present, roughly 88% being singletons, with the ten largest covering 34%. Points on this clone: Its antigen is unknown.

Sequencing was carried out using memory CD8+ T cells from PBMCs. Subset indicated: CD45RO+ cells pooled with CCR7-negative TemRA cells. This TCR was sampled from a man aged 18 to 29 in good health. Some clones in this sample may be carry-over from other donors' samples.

CDR3 DNA: TGTGCCAGCAGTCTCTCACACAGGATTAGCAATCAGCCCCAGCATTTT. Protein sequence: CASSLSHRISNQPQHF. The chain uses TRBV28 and TRBJ1-5, with D possibly matching TRBD1 (5 bases). Germline CDR1 is MDHEN and CDR2 is SYDVKM. Deletions cut 5 bases from V and 0 bases from J, with 14 bases between. The CDR3 contains 16 residues.